This T cell receptor (beta chain) appears in the sequencing data of a study of shared clonotypes between healthy human individuals. Study-level results: Against clonotypes common to all four donors, non-shared ones had lower generation probabilities. A handful of donors showed sharing of about 4.6% of naive CD4 clonotypes.

A word on this clone: Its cognate antigen is unknown.

Trimming pared 0 bases from V and 2 bases from J, leaving 5 bases between. The germline gives CDR1 SGHVS, CDR2 FNYEAQ. This CDR3 comprises 13 residues. The assay ran at deep level. Tens of thousands of T cell genomes (approximately 210 ng DNA) went into each sorted-subset replicate. The protocol was immunoSEQ multiplex PCR, while the TCRdb copy is restricted to in-frame clones and leaves out a portion. Here the sample spans more than 1,200,000 clones, less than 99% being singletons. The sequence was obtained from a man aged 25 to 45 in good health. This chain links TRBV7-6 with TRBJ2-7, with D uncertain. Sequencing was done on a sample of naive CD4+ T cells sorted from blood. As to subset: CD45RA+ positively selected. The CDR3 coding sequence is TGTGCCAGCAGCTTAGCCCCAACCTACGAGCAGTACTTC. Translating it yields CASSLAPTYEQYF. Full variable domain (remainder filled in from reference TRBV7-6 and TRBJ2-7): GAGVSQSPRYKVTKRGQDVALRCDPISGHVSLYWYRQALGQGPEFLTYFNYEAQQDKSGLPNDRFSAERPEGSISTLTIQRTEQRDSAMYRCASSLAPTYEQYFGPGTRLTVT.